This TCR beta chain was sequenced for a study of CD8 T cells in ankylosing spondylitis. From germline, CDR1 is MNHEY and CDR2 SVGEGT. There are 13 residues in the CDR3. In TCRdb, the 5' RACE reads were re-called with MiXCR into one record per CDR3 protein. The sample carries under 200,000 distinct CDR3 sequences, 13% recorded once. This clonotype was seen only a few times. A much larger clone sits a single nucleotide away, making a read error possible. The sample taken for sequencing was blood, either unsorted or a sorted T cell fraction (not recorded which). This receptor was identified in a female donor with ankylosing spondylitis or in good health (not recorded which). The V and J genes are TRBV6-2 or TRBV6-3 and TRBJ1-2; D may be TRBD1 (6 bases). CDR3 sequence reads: CASKGNNRVSYAF. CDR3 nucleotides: TGTGCCAGCAAGGGAAATAACAGGGTTTCCTACGCCTTC.